One and the same sample provided the 21 T cell receptor beta chains below, sequenced in a study of CD8+ T cells in alopecia areata. Isolated RNA was reverse transcribed into cDNA used as the sequencing template. Method: immunoSEQ multiplex PCR; TCRdb's copy keeps in-frame clones and lacks some. The sample includes about 180,000 clones, about three fifths of them seen just once. Treatment noted: oral pan-JAK inhibitor, 5-10 mg twice daily. This material consisted of CD4+ T cells sorted from blood, taken between weeks 55 and 70, from a patient treated with tofacitinib. The receptors were gathered from a human donor with alopecia areata.

The chain has TRBV7-2 and TRBJ1-6; D unclear. This CDR3 comprises 14 residues. Trimming pared 6 bases from V and 7 bases from J, leaving 13 bases between. The germline V gene encodes CDR1 SGHTA and CDR2 FQGNSA. Written as DNA, the CDR3 is TGTGCCAGCAGTCGGCGAATGGTGAATTCACCCCTCCACTTT. Amino acids: CASSRRMVNSPLHF.

The chain joins TRBV5-6 to TRBJ2-1, with D perhaps TRBD2 (6 bases). The CDR3 contains 13 residues. Trimming stripped 4 bases from V and 10 bases from J, with 15 bases between. Germline loops: CDR1 SGHDT, CDR2 YYEEEE. CDR3 loop: CASSLPSAREQFF. CDR3 sequence (DNA): TGTGCCAGCAGCCTTCCTAGCGCTCGGGAGCAGTTCTTC.

This chain connects TRBV29-1 to TRBJ2-7; no clear D. The CDR3 length is 11 residues. V was clipped by 4 bases and J by 4 bases, with 8 bases between them. Germline V gene sequence: CDR1 SQVTM, CDR2 ANQGSEA. The CDR3 region is CSVVGGYEQYF. Written as DNA, the CDR3 is TGCAGCGTTGTTGGCGGATACGAGCAGTACTTC.

The chain recombines TRBV7-3 with TRBJ2-1, with D possibly TRBD1 on 5 matching bases. Trimming removed 1 base at V and 4 bases at J, with 8 bases between. CDR3 length: 14 residues. CDR1 is SGHTA, CDR2 FQGTGA, per germline. The chain's CDR3 is CASSLRGQYNEQFF. In nucleotides, the CDR3 is TGTGCCAGCAGCTTAAGGGGCCAGTACAATGAGCAGTTCTTC.

The chain is built from TRBV11-3 and TRBJ2-7, with a possible D match to TRBD2 (5 bases). Germline CDR1 is SGHNT and CDR2 is YENEEA. The CDR3 runs to 11 residues. V lost 3 bases to trimming and J lost 6 bases, with 6 bases between them. The CDR3 DNA follows: TGTGCCAGCAGCTTTCGGGGCGAGCAGTACTTC. Translating gives CASSFRGEQYF.

The rearrangement joins TRBV13 to TRBJ2-7; a possible D gene is TRBD1 (5 bases). The V gene lost 5 bases and the J gene lost 9 bases, with 14 bases spanning the gap. The CDR3 runs 12 residues. CDR1 and CDR2 (germline): PRHDT, FYEKMQ (reference sequence). DNA for the CDR3: TGTGCCAGCAGCCCTACCCAGGGTGGGCAGTACTTC. Amino acids: CASSPTQGGQYF.

There are a few counts of this clone. V usage is TRBV27 and J usage is TRBJ2-3; D remains ambiguous. This CDR3 is 17 amino acids long. Trimming left V 1 base short and J 3 bases short, with 17 bases between. Germline-derived CDR1 and CDR2 are MNHEY and SMNVEV (reference sequence). The DNA for the CDR3 is TGTGCCAGCAGTTTATGGTCAGACCTAATCAAGACAGATACGCAGTATTTT. This sequence encodes CASSLWSDLIKTDTQYF.

The chain is built from TRBV4-1 and TRBJ1-4; D is perhaps TRBD1 (5 bases). The CDR3 contains 15 residues. V lost 4 bases and J 4 bases, leaving 13 bases between the germline ends. Per the germline V gene, CDR1 is MGHRA and CDR2 is YSYEKL. CDR3 bases: TGCGCCAGCAGCCTTCTGGGGGTCCTTAATGAAAAACTGTTTTTT. Residues: CASSLLGVLNEKLFF.

This rearrangement joins TRBV5-1 to TRBJ2-1; TRBD1 aligns across 7 bases. This CDR3 has 14 residues. Germline V lookup: CDR1 SGHRS, CDR2 YFSETQ. V lost 1 base to trimming and J lost 8 bases; unmatched junction nucleotides: 6. The DNA of the CDR3 is TGCGCCAGCAGCTTGACAGGGGAGAGGGATGAGCAGTTCTTC. Its translation is CASSLTGERDEQFF.

V and J are TRBV29-1 and TRBJ2-2; D assignment may be TRBD1 or TRBD2 (6 bases each). V was clipped by 3 bases and J by 1 base, with 12 bases between them. The CDR3 sequence is 15 residues long. Germline values: CDR1 SQVTM, CDR2 ANQGSEA. The CDR3 DNA reads TGCAGCGTTGACACAGGGACTCGGAACACCGGGGAGCTGTTTTTT. The encoded protein is CSVDTGTRNTGELFF.

The chain has TRBV30 and TRBJ2-4; D not resolved. CDR3 length: 14 amino acids. V shed 3 bases and J shed 1 base, with 10 bases lying between them. Germline assignment: CDR1 GTSNPN and CDR2 SVGIG (reference sequence). CDR3 bases: TGTGCCTGGAGCCCGGCATCGGCCAAAAACATTCAGTACTTC. Protein: CAWSPASAKNIQYF.

This clone has only a few counts. The chain has TRBV27 and TRBJ2-4; D might be TRBD2 (5 bases). CDR1 MNHEY and CDR2 SMNVEV come from the germline V gene (reference sequence). Between the trimmed V and J ends, which lost 7 bases and 7 bases, there was a span of 17 bases. The length of the CDR3 is 14 residues. The CDR3 coding sequence is TGTGCCAGCAAACTAGAACTCGGTACGAACATTCAGTACTTC. Translating it yields CASKLELGTNIQYF.

In its sample, this clone was seen a few times. The chain carries TRBV7-9 and TRBJ2-6; the match to TRBD1 covers 7 bases. Trimming cost V 5 bases and J 0 bases; bases outside gene matches: 4. Germline V lookup: CDR1 SEHNR, CDR2 FQNEAQ (reference sequence). This CDR3 is built from 16 residues. The CDR3 here is CASSRQGGSGANVLTF. The CDR3 DNA is TGTGCCAGCAGCCGACAGGGCGGCTCTGGGGCCAACGTCCTGACTTTC.

The sample holds a few counts of this clone. The chain joins TRBV29-1 to TRBJ2-2; D might be TRBD2 (6 bases). This CDR3 comprises 15 residues. Per the germline V gene, CDR1 is SQVTM and CDR2 is ANQGSEA. The V and J ends lost 4 bases and 3 bases respectively, with 15 bases between them. This CDR3 is CSVAGRSSYTGELFF. As DNA, the CDR3 is TGCAGCGTTGCCGGGAGAAGCAGTTACACCGGGGAGCTGTTTTTT.

This clone came up a few times. The V call is TRBV27, the J call TRBJ2-2, with D possibly TRBD1 on 5 matching bases. Trimming took off 5 bases at V and 10 bases at J, with 17 bases between the two ends. In germline, CDR1 is MNHEY, CDR2 SMNVEV (reference sequence). There are 14 residues in the CDR3. The CDR3 DNA is TGTGCCAGCAGTCCCAGGGTGGGTCCTGTGGAGCTGTTTTTT. As protein: CASSPRVGPVELFF.

As regards this clone: The same CDR3 is also encoded by other DNA sequences in this sample. V is TRBV6-1 and J is TRBJ1-5, with D perhaps TRBD1 (6 bases). The CDR3 has 15 residues. Germline V CDR1 and CDR2: MNHNS, SASEGT. V lost 2 bases and J 4 bases, leaving 12 bases between the germline ends. CDR3 sequence reads: CASSESGTHNQPQHF. The CDR3 nucleotides read TGTGCCAGCAGTGAATCCGGGACACATAATCAGCCCCAGCATTTT.

The V and J genes are TRBV5-6 and TRBJ1-2; no firm D call. The CDR3 length is 14 residues. Germline loops: CDR1 SGHDT, CDR2 YYEEEE. V dropped 4 bases and J dropped 2 bases, with 12 bases sitting between them. Written as DNA, the CDR3 is TGTGCCAGCAGCCAGGACTTTCGAAACTATGGCTACACCTTC. This translates into CASSQDFRNYGYTF.

The chain couples TRBV7-9 to TRBJ2-1; 11 bases fit TRBD2. This CDR3 region has 16 residues. Trimming removed 2 bases from V and 9 bases from J; junction bases left unmatched: 9. Looked up from germline, CDR1 is SEHNR and CDR2 is FQNEAQ (reference sequence). CDR3 protein: CASSLFPLAGGIEQFF. In DNA form, the CDR3 reads TGTGCCAGCAGCTTATTTCCCCTAGCGGGGGGCATTGAGCAGTTCTTC.

This chain links TRBV9 with TRBJ2-7; tentatively, D is TRBD1 (6 bases). Germline V gene data show CDR1 as SGDLS and CDR2 as YYNGEE. The V gene lost 4 bases and the J gene lost 5 bases, with 10 bases spanning the gap. The CDR3 is 12 residues long. The CDR3: CASSTAGDEQYF. In DNA form, the CDR3 reads TGTGCCAGCAGCACCGCAGGGGACGAGCAGTACTTC.

This clone was counted between two and nine times. The chain uses TRBV19 and TRBJ1-1, with a tentative D call TRBD1 (5 bases). CDR1 and CDR2 (germline): LNHDA, SQIVND (reference sequence). CDR3 length: 16 amino acids. The V end lost 3 bases, the J end lost 3 bases, and 17 bases lay between the germline ends. The CDR3 here is CASSIVAGRSDTEAFF. The CDR3 DNA reads TGTGCCAGTAGTATCGTGGCAGGGCGATCGGACACTGAAGCTTTCTTT.

The chain links TRBV27 to TRBJ2-1; 7 bases are shared with TRBD2. The CDR3 totals 13 residues. Germline CDR1 and CDR2: MNHEY and SMNVEV (reference sequence). V shed 7 bases and J 3 bases; nucleotides not matched to a gene: 3. CDR3 nucleotide sequence: TGTGCCAGCACACAGCGGGGCTACAATGAGCAGTTCTTC. Translating it yields CASTQRGYNEQFF.